The 11 T cell receptor beta chains presented below share a single source sample, sequenced in a study of shared clonotypes between healthy human individuals. Clones were read by immunoSEQ multiplex PCR, and TCRdb kept only the in-frame ones, dropping some. Here the sample spans approximately 2.5 million clones, 90% to 95% being singletons. The sequenced sample was naive CD4+ T cells sorted from blood. Subset specified: CD45RA+ positively selected. The origin of the receptors is a man aged 18 to 30 in good health.

The chain is built from TRBV6-1 and TRBJ1-1; D perhaps matches TRBD1 (5 bases). Between the trimmed V and J ends, which lost 0 bases and 11 bases, there was a span of 16 bases. This CDR3 is built from 14 residues. Per the germline V gene, CDR1 is MNHNS and CDR2 is SASEGT. CDR3 in DNA: TGTGCCAGCAGTGAAGCCGGGGGAGGGTGGGACGCTTTCTTT. Its protein product is CASSEAGGGWDAFF.

Notes on this clone: At the DNA level, this CDR3 is encoded by other sequences in the same sample as well. This CDR3 is CAWSVRGSGELFF. The CDR3 nucleotides read TGTGCCTGGAGTGTAAGGGGTTCCGGGGAGCTGTTTTTT. The V and J genes are TRBV30 and TRBJ2-2; possible D gene TRBD1, 5 bases. CDR3 length equals 13 residues. The V end lost 0 bases, the J end lost 6 bases, and 8 bases lay between the germline ends. Germline values: CDR1 GTSNPN, CDR2 SVGIG (reference sequence).

This rearrangement joins TRBV4-2 to TRBJ1-1; D might be TRBD1 (5 bases). This CDR3 is built from 12 residues. V was clipped by 6 bases and J by 3 bases, with 8 bases between them. The germline V gene has CDR1 LGHNA and CDR2 YNFKEQ. The CDR3 reads CASRGQDTEAFF. CDR3 sequence (DNA): TGTGCCAGCAGGGGGCAGGACACTGAAGCTTTCTTT.

The chain employs TRBV29-1 and TRBJ1-1; 10 nucleotides agree with TRBD1. Unmatched junction bases numbered 16, after V lost 5 bases and J lost 4 bases. CDR1 is SQVTM and CDR2 is ANQGSEA in the germline V gene. The CDR3 spans 17 residues. The CDR3 nucleotides are TGCAGCGTTATGTGGACAGGGGGAGCGGACGTAATCACTGAAGCTTTCTTT. Protein sequence: CSVMWTGGADVITEAFF.

This chain uses TRBV5-4 with TRBJ2-1; 8 positions match TRBD2. V lost 0 bases and J lost 5; bases outside the gene matches: 4. The germline CDR1 and CDR2 sequences are SGHNT and YYREEE (reference sequence). CDR3 length: 15 amino acids. The CDR3 bases are TGTGCCAGCAGCTTGGTGGCGGGGGGAGACAATGAGCAGTTCTTC. Translation gives CASSLVAGGDNEQFF.

The chain is built from TRBV2 and TRBJ2-7, with D perhaps TRBD1 or TRBD2 (5 bases each). The V and J ends lost 4 bases and 5 bases respectively, with 15 bases between them. The CDR3 spans 14 residues. Germline lookup yields CDR1 SNHLY and CDR2 FYNNEI. The CDR3 spells CASSVFGTANEQYF. The CDR3 DNA reads as TGTGCCAGCAGTGTGTTCGGGACGGCTAACGAGCAGTACTTC.

This chain connects TRBV28 to TRBJ2-3; no firm D call. In germline, CDR1 is MDHEN, CDR2 SYDVKM. Deletions cut 2 bases from V and 0 bases from J, with 9 bases between. This CDR3 spans 15 amino acids. The chain's CDR3 is CASSLVHPSTDTQYF. The CDR3 coding sequence is TGTGCCAGCAGTTTAGTGCATCCTAGCACAGATACGCAGTATTTT. The full variable domain, with the rest looked up from reference TRBV28 and TRBJ2-3, is DVKVTQSSRYLVKRTGEKVFLECVQDMDHENMFWYRQDPGLGLRLIYFSYDVKMKEKGDIPEGYSVSREKKERFSLILESASTNQTSMYLCASSLVHPSTDTQYFGPGTRLTVL.

This clone came up once. Within the sample, other DNA sequences also encode this same CDR3. The chain recombines TRBV19 with TRBJ2-7, with TRBD1 matching 11 bases. Trimming at V came to 6 bases and at J to 4 bases, leaving 5 bases not matched to a gene. This CDR3 spans 14 amino acids. Germline V gives CDR1 LNHDA, CDR2 SQIVND (reference sequence). In DNA, the CDR3 is TGTGCCAGTAGCACCGGGACAGGGGGTTACGAGCAGTACTTC. Amino acids: CASSTGTGGYEQYF.

The genes are TRBV6-1 and TRBJ1-6; D is perhaps TRBD1 (5 bases). The CDR3 spans 14 residues. The germline V gene has CDR1 MNHNS and CDR2 SASEGT. Trimming left V 3 bases short and J 10 bases short, with 13 bases between. CDR3 nucleotides: TGTGCCAGCAGTGACAGCGTTCGGGGGTCACCCCTCCACTTT. Translating it yields CASSDSVRGSPLHF.

To note about this clone: At one end, the junction sequence differs from germline, possibly due to a read error. V and J are TRBV6-5 and TRBJ2-7; 8 bases line up with TRBD1. Germline loops: CDR1 MNHEY, CDR2 SVGAGI. CDR3 size: 11 residues. CDR3 nucleotide sequence: TGTGCCGGCAGGACAGGGAACGAGCAGTACTTC. As protein: CAGRTGNEQYF.

The V and J genes are TRBV2 and TRBJ1-1; the D is unclear. CDR3 length: 14 amino acids. Between the trimmed V and J ends, which lost 2 bases and 7 bases, there was a span of 14 bases. Germline loops: CDR1 SNHLY, CDR2 FYNNEI. CDR3 DNA sequence: TGTGCCAGCAGTGAATGGTTCGGGTCGGATGAAGCTTTCTTT. Protein product: CASSEWFGSDEAFF.